One and the same sample provided the 13 T cell receptor delta chains below, sequenced in a study of Vδ1+ human thymocytes (dated by TCRdb to 2017 to 2018). General findings and caveats noted by the study authors: In contrast to oligoclonal peripheral blood repertoires, thymic TRG and TRD repertoires appeared to be highly polyclonal with Gaussian CDR3 length distributions.

For these receptors, no antigen is known. TCRdb names Illumina MiSeq as the instrument used. RNA was isolated using the RNeasy mini kit, and reverse transcription was performed with Superscript III. Multiplex PCR was used to generate CDR3 amplicons, with pooled V-gene forward primers and a constant-region reverse primer carrying Illumina adaptor overhangs. TCRdb recomputed clones from the public reads with CATT; identical DNA rows were then combined. The sample yields 20,000 to 25,000 delta-chain clones; roughly 8% were counted once. The ten largest clonotypes hold over 0.75% of the sample. Sequencing was performed on Vdelta1+ gamma-delta thymocytes from the thymus. According to the study, the label for this sample's cell subset or site signals: FACS-sorted CD3+ TCRalphabeta- TCRVdelta1+ TCRVdelta2- thymocytes. These receptors were obtained from a child in the first two years of life who had congenital heart surgery.

Turning to this clone: Different DNA sequences within this sample yield the same CDR3. The chain employs TRAV29/DV5 and TRDJ1; 10 positions agree with TRDD3. V lost 0 bases and J lost 0; bases outside the gene matches: 5. The CDR3 length is 16 residues. Germline values: CDR1 NSMFDY, CDR2 ISSIKDK. CDR3 nucleotide sequence: TGTGCAGCAAGCGCGGACACTGGGGGATACACCGATAAACTCATCTTT. Its translation is CAASADTGGYTDKLIF.

This clone was seen only a few times. This chain uses TRDV1 with TRDJ1; 12 bases line up with TRDD3. J was trimmed by 0 bases and V by 0 bases; bases with no gene match: 5. The V gene's germline CDR1 is TSWWSYY and CDR2 QGS. The CDR3 totals 18 residues. This chain's CDR3 is CALGELLGDTPYTDKLIF. In nucleotides, the CDR3 is TGTGCTCTTGGGGAACTACTGGGGGATACCCCCTACACCGATAAACTCATCTTT.

This clone was detected a few times. The chain employs TRDV1 and TRDJ1; TRDD3 matches at 12 bases. The germline V gene has CDR1 TSWWSYY and CDR2 QGS. The CDR3 extends over 19 amino acids. The V gene end was trimmed by 1 base and the J gene end by 0 bases; junction bases not matched to a gene: 9. The CDR3 DNA reads TGTGCTCTTGGGGAACCCCCGTACTGGGGGATACCGTACACCGATAAACTCATCTTT. This translates into CALGEPPYWGIPYTDKLIF.

Only a few counts were recorded for this clone. This chain links TRDV1 with TRDJ1; D may be TRDD2 (5 bases). The CDR3 extends over 19 amino acids. Germline V lookup: CDR1 TSWWSYY, CDR2 QGS. Trimming removed 2 bases from V and 0 bases from J, with 22 bases in between. Here the CDR3 reads CALGEFPFYSPKYTDKLIF. CDR3 nucleotide sequence: TGTGCTCTTGGGGAATTCCCCTTCTACTCCCCAAAGTACACCGATAAACTCATCTTT.

Remarks on this clone: The germline gene is not matched at one end of the junction; a read error may be the cause. This sequence joins TRDV1 and TRDJ1; 8 bases are shared with TRDD3. CDR1 and CDR2 (germline): TSWWSYY, QGS. This CDR3 spans 19 amino acids. DNA for the CDR3: TGTGCTCTTGGGGAACGTCGACTACGTACGGGATACGGGAGAGATAGACTCATCTTT. This encodes CALGERRLRTGYGRDRLIF.

This clone came up a few times. This chain connects TRDV1 to TRDJ1; TRDD3 is a possible D gene (5 bases). Germline CDR1 TSWWSYY, CDR2 QGS. The CDR3 length is 14 residues. V lost 5 bases and J lost 4, with 14 bases in between. The CDR3 reads CALGNDSGDDKLIF. In nucleotides, the CDR3 is TGTGCTCTTGGGAACGACTCCGGGGACGATAAACTCATCTTT.

This chain uses TRDV1 with TRDJ1, with 8 bases that match TRDD3. From germline, CDR1 is TSWWSYY and CDR2 QGS. Trimming removed 1 base from V and 1 base from J; junction bases left unmatched: 17. The CDR3 runs 20 residues. The CDR3 is CALGEPFVTHWGRTTDKLIF. The CDR3 bases are TGTGCTCTTGGGGAACCCTTCGTCACGCACTGGGGGCGGACCACCGATAAACTCATCTTT.

The chain carries TRDV1 and TRDJ1; either TRDD2 or TRDD3 may supply D (5 bases each). This CDR3 spans 19 amino acids. The germline V gene has CDR1 TSWWSYY and CDR2 QGS. The ends were cut back, 4 bases at V and 5 bases at J, with 29 bases in the middle. This CDR3 reads CALGVPYRYGRTGPDKLIF. Here the CDR3 DNA reads TGTGCTCTTGGGGTCCCCTACCGGTATGGGCGTACTGGCCCAGATAAACTCATCTTT.

J is TRDJ1 and V is TRDV1; 11 bases map to TRDD3. The CDR3 runs to 24 residues. Trimming cost V 1 base and J 1 base; bases outside gene matches: 26. Germline V gene data show CDR1 as TSWWSYY and CDR2 as QGS. CDR3 nucleotide sequence: TGTGCTCTTGGGGAACGGCAACACTACCTACTACTTAATGGGGGATACGTTTCCACCGATAAACTCATCTTT. Its translation is CALGERQHYLLLNGGYVSTDKLIF.

This clone is labeled medium-sized. The chain has TRDV1 and TRDJ1; no firm D call. Trimming cost V 3 bases and J 0 bases, with 14 bases left between them. Germline V gives CDR1 TSWWSYY, CDR2 QGS. The CDR3 spans 16 residues. The CDR3 loop reads CALGEGSRTYTDKLIF. The CDR3 region has the DNA TGTGCTCTTGGGGAGGGGTCCCGGACTTACACCGATAAACTCATCTTT.

Sample share makes this clone medium-sized. The gene calls are TRDV2 and TRDJ1; D might be TRDD3 (6 bases). Germline V gene sequence: CDR1 GEAIGNYY, CDR2 EKD. The CDR3 has 21 amino acids. V lost 4 bases to trimming and J lost 0 bases, with 32 bases between them. The chain's CDR3 is CACERMYVSGDRFWYTDKLIF. The CDR3 bases are TGTGCCTGTGAGAGAATGTATGTATCGGGGGACCGATTTTGGTACACCGATAAACTCATCTTT.

This clone was detected a few times. The rearrangement uses TRDV1 and TRDJ1; TRDD2 is a possible D gene (5 bases). The V end was cut by 1 base, the J end by 0 bases, with 33 bases between. The germline gives CDR1 TSWWSYY, CDR2 QGS. The CDR3 has 23 residues. The CDR3, as DNA: TGTGCTCTTGGGGAACCCCGGGCCTACCACTTACTAGGGTTACGCCTGTACACCGATAAACTCATCTTT. It translates to CALGEPRAYHLLGLRLYTDKLIF.

Remarks on this clone: Different DNA sequences within this sample yield the same CDR3. J is TRDJ1 and V is TRDV1; D is unclear. V lost 0 bases to trimming and J lost 0 bases, with 8 bases between them. This CDR3 spans 15 amino acids. Looked up from germline, CDR1 is TSWWSYY and CDR2 is QGS. The CDR3 sequence is CALGELPPYTDKLIF. The CDR3, as DNA: TGTGCTCTTGGGGAACTTCCCCCCTACACCGATAAACTCATCTTT.